One sample yielded the 32 T cell receptor beta chains listed below, sequenced in a study of OX40 agonist ivuxolimab in advanced cancers. The receptor library was made with the immunoSEQ multiplex PCR assay. This is the immuneACCESS table as TCRdb keeps it, with only in-frame sequences that have V and J called. A part of the clones is gone; compared with another copy, unresolved V genes explain less than half, and the rest is unexplained. This sample is represented by 50,000 or so clones; approximately 88% of them were singletons. The ten biggest clones cover about 3.5% of the sample. The source material was CD4+ or CD8+ T cells sorted from blood, sampled in a trial of the OX40 agonist ivuxolimab. Receptors originate from an adult with an advanced solid tumor such as melanoma, head and neck, liver or kidney cancer.

The chain is built from TRBV30 and TRBJ2-7, with TRBD1 matching 7 bases. Germline CDR1 is GTSNPN and CDR2 is SVGIG (reference sequence). This CDR3 has 13 amino acids. V shed 8 bases and J 2 bases; nucleotides not matched to a gene: 9. The CDR3 sequence: CASQGQPTYEQYF. The CDR3 nucleotides read TGTGCCAGCCAGGGACAGCCAACCTACGAGCAGTACTTC.

This rearrangement joins TRBV4-2 to TRBJ1-2, with 11 bases matching TRBD1. CDR3 length equals 15 residues. The V segment lost 1 base and the J segment 7 bases; nucleotides outside the gene matches: 5. Per the germline V gene, CDR1 is LGHNA and CDR2 is YNFKEQ. Here the CDR3 reads CASSQAGQGAAGYTF. The DNA of the CDR3 is TGTGCCAGCAGCCAAGCTGGACAGGGGGCTGCTGGCTACACCTTC.

The chain couples TRBV4-3 to TRBJ1-4; D unclear. Trimming cost V 0 bases and J 5 bases, with 13 bases left between them. The CDR3 runs 16 residues. Germline CDR1 LGHNA, CDR2 YSLEER. This CDR3 is CASSQDWGEANEKLFF. The CDR3 region has the DNA TGCGCCAGCAGCCAAGATTGGGGTGAGGCAAATGAAAAACTGTTTTTT.

The CDR3 here is CASMRSEYGYTF. Written as DNA, the CDR3 is TGTGCCAGCATGAGGTCTGAATATGGCTACACCTTC. The chain uses TRBV6-5 and TRBJ1-2; D unresolved. The CDR3 extends over 12 amino acids. The germline V gene has CDR1 MNHEY and CDR2 SVGAGI. Trimming stripped 7 bases from V and 5 bases from J, with 11 bases between.

V gene TRBV6-1 combines with J gene TRBJ2-7; 7 bases agree with TRBD1. Per the germline V gene, CDR1 is MNHNS and CDR2 is SASEGT. The J segment lost 0 bases and the V segment lost 4 bases, leaving 9 bases of the junction unmatched. This CDR3 region has 16 residues. The chain's CDR3 is CASSAYGTANSYEQYF. The CDR3 coding sequence is TGTGCCAGCAGTGCGTATGGGACAGCGAACTCCTACGAGCAGTACTTC.

Note on this clone: This likely comes from a read error, as the CDR3 has no conserved phenylalanine or tryptophan at its end. It is unclear where the CDR3 begins or ends on the DNA, so no DNA is shown, and the CDR3 is as TCRdb lists it. The rearrangement joins TRBV5-1 to TRBJ1-1. Per the germline V gene, CDR1 is SGHRS and CDR2 is YFSETQ. The length of the CDR3 is 11 amino acids, counting both ends. The CDR3 spells CASSLAGARDV.

A few counts support this clone. This chain links TRBV6-1 with TRBJ2-7; D is perhaps TRBD2 (7 bases). Germline V gene lookup returns CDR1 MNHNS and CDR2 SASEGT. Between the trimmed V and J ends, which lost 1 base and 7 bases, there was a span of 17 bases. CDR3 length: 15 amino acids. The CDR3 bases are TGTGCCAGCAGTGAAGAGGGGGAGGGCCGACGGGAGCAGTACTTC. Residues: CASSEEGEGRREQYF.

V is TRBV28 and J is TRBJ1-2; no reliable D call. Trimming took off 3 bases at V and 8 bases at J, with 10 bases between the two ends. There are 12 residues in the CDR3. The germline V gene encodes CDR1 MDHEN and CDR2 SYDVKM. The CDR3 reads CASSFPGDGYTF. The CDR3 DNA sequence: TGTGCCAGCAGTTTCCCGGGCGACGGCTACACCTTC.

The chain couples TRBV5-1 to TRBJ2-2; D uncertain. Germline CDR1 SGHRS, CDR2 YFSETQ. The V end was cut by 2 bases, the J end by 0 bases, with 8 bases between. CDR3 length equals 15 residues. In DNA form, the CDR3 reads TGCGCCAGCAGCTTAAGGGTGCCGAACACCGGGGAGCTGTTTTTT. Amino acids: CASSLRVPNTGELFF.

J is TRBJ2-4 and V is TRBV28; TRBD2 agrees at 8 bases. The CDR3 is 14 amino acids. The germline CDR1 and CDR2 sequences are MDHEN and SYDVKM. V was pared by 4 bases and J by 8 bases, with 7 bases of the junction left unmatched. The CDR3 here is CASSSAGGLDIQYF. The CDR3 coding sequence is TGTGCCAGCAGTTCGGCGGGAGGCCTAGACATTCAGTACTTC.

The CDR3 sequence: CASSVVPSGYNEQFF. Here the CDR3 DNA reads TGTGCCAGCAGCGTAGTTCCTAGCGGATACAATGAGCAGTTCTTC. V usage is TRBV9 and J usage is TRBJ2-1; TRBD2 matches at 7 bases. The CDR3 extends over 15 amino acids. Unmatched junction bases numbered 4, after V lost 0 bases and J lost 4 bases. Germline V gives CDR1 SGDLS, CDR2 YYNGEE. Based on the CDR3 plus reference TRBV9 and TRBJ2-1, the full variable domain is DSGVTQTPKHLITATGQRVTLRCSPRSGDLSVYWYQQSLDQGLQFLIQYYNGEERAKGNILERFSAQQFPDLHSELNLSSLELGDSALYFCASSVVPSGYNEQFFGPGTRLTVL.

The chain combines TRBV28 with TRBJ2-7; 7 bases are a match to TRBD2. Germline V gives CDR1 MDHEN, CDR2 SYDVKM. Losses at the gene ends were 7 bases for V and 5 bases for J; bases not matched to a gene: 11. CDR3 size: 14 residues. The CDR3 sequence is CASTPFSGWDEQYF. Here the CDR3 DNA reads TGTGCCAGCACCCCCTTTAGCGGGTGGGACGAGCAGTACTTC.

This clone was recorded only once. The chain employs TRBV5-1 and TRBJ2-2, with 12 bases that match TRBD2. The CDR3 length is 20 residues. Germline V gene sequence: CDR1 SGHRS, CDR2 YFSETQ. The ends lost 4 bases at V and 0 bases at J; junction bases unmatched: 13. The chain's CDR3 is CASSLWRTSGTLPNTGELFF. CDR3 in DNA: TGCGCCAGCAGCCTGTGGCGGACTAGCGGGACCCTCCCGAACACCGGGGAGCTGTTTTTT.

The chain joins TRBV7-9 to TRBJ1-1; D not resolved. The germline V gene has CDR1 SEHNR and CDR2 FQNEAQ (reference sequence). This CDR3 comprises 16 residues. The V and J ends lost 4 bases and 1 base respectively, with 16 bases between them. The CDR3 region is CASSSKDYPANTEAFF. The CDR3 DNA follows: TGTGCCAGCAGCTCCAAAGACTACCCCGCGAACACTGAAGCTTTCTTT.

The chain links TRBV7-2 to TRBJ2-5; D unclear. The CDR3 covers 14 residues. The germline V and J ends were trimmed by 1 base and 4 bases, with 10 bases remaining between them. The germline V gene encodes CDR1 SGHTA and CDR2 FQGNSA. The CDR3, as DNA: TGTGCCAGCAGCTTAGGTCCACCACCAGAGACCCAGTACTTC. It is translated as CASSLGPPPETQYF. Drawing the rest from reference TRBV7-2 and TRBJ2-5, the complete variable domain is GAGVSQSPSNKVTEKGKDVELRCDPISGHTALYWYRQSLGQGLEFLIYFQGNSAPDKSGLPSDRFSAERTGGSVSTLTIQRTQQEDSAVYLCASSLGPPPETQYFGPGTRLLVL.

This chain uses TRBV29-1 with TRBJ1-2; D not certain. Germline CDR1 and CDR2: SQVTM and ANQGSEA. The CDR3 runs 11 residues. The V end was cut by 4 bases, the J end by 8 bases, with 11 bases between. In nucleotides, the CDR3 is TGCAGCGTTGTTTATCTGGGCGGCTACACCTTC. Translation gives CSVVYLGGYTF.

This chain links TRBV30 with TRBJ2-1; no clear D gene. This CDR3 has 13 amino acids. The V gene's germline CDR1 is GTSNPN and CDR2 SVGIG (reference sequence). V dropped 4 bases and J dropped 8 bases, with 15 bases sitting between them. The chain's CDR3 is CAWTNYLSDEQFF. CDR3 nucleotides: TGTGCCTGGACCAACTACCTTTCGGATGAGCAGTTCTTC.

The chain combines TRBV6-6 with TRBJ1-1; D remains ambiguous. The CDR3 contains 14 residues. Germline CDR1 is MNHNY and CDR2 is SVGAGI (reference sequence). V lost 3 bases to trimming and J lost 2 bases, with 10 bases between them. This CDR3 is CASSYHRGNTEAFF. The DNA for the CDR3 is TGTGCCAGCAGTTATCATCGGGGAAACACTGAAGCTTTCTTT.

CDR3 sequence: CASSRIGQGYGYTF. The CDR3 DNA reads TGTGCCAGTAGTAGAATTGGACAGGGGTATGGCTACACCTTC. The chain carries TRBV19 and TRBJ1-2, with TRBD1 matching 9 bases. The V segment lost 4 bases and the J segment 5 bases; nucleotides outside the gene matches: 5. The CDR3 extends over 14 amino acids. CDR1 and CDR2 (germline): LNHDA, SQIVND (reference sequence).

In its sample, this clone was seen once. The chain joins TRBV5-1 to TRBJ2-5, with D unclear. From germline, CDR1 is SGHRS and CDR2 YFSETQ. CDR3 size: 11 residues. V gave up 4 bases and J gave up 5 bases, with 6 bases separating them. The CDR3 DNA reads as TGCGCCAGCAGCCTGTCGGAGACCCAGTACTTC. Translated, it gives CASSLSETQYF. The full variable domain, rest sourced from reference TRBV5-1 and TRBJ2-5, is KAGVTQTPRYLIKTRGQQVTLSCSPISGHRSVSWYQQTPGQGLQFLFEYFSETQRNKGNFPGRFSGRQFSNSRSEMNVSTLELGDSALYLCASSLSETQYFGPGTRLLVL.

The chain has TRBV2 and TRBJ1-3; D might be TRBD1 (5 bases). Between the trimmed V and J ends, which lost 5 bases and 0 bases, there was a span of 11 bases. Germline V gene data show CDR1 as SNHLY and CDR2 as FYNNEI. CDR3 length equals 15 residues. CDR3 in DNA: TGTGCCAGCAGTCTTGACAGCCTCTCTGGAAACACCATATATTTT. Amino acids: CASSLDSLSGNTIYF.

This clone was recorded once. The chain combines TRBV6-5 with TRBJ2-1; D unresolved. This CDR3 spans 11 amino acids. The V gene's germline CDR1 is MNHEY and CDR2 SVGAGI. The V gene lost 4 bases and the J gene lost 4 bases, with 2 bases spanning the gap. DNA for the CDR3: TGTGCCAGCAGTTTTTACAATGAGCAGTTCTTC. Protein product: CASSFYNEQFF.

The rearrangement uses TRBV7-8 and TRBJ2-5, with 10 positions matching TRBD2. The CDR3 contains 17 residues. The germline V gene has CDR1 SGHVS and CDR2 FQNEAQ. V lost 2 bases to trimming and J lost 4 bases; unmatched junction nucleotides: 10. DNA of the CDR3: TGTGCCAGCAGCTTAAGGCGAGCGGGAGGGCCCTCAGAGACCCAGTACTTC. Translated, it gives CASSLRRAGGPSETQYF.

This clone came up once. The chain carries TRBV9 and TRBJ2-1; 7 bases are a match to TRBD2. Per the germline V gene, CDR1 is SGDLS and CDR2 is YYNGEE. The CDR3 runs to 15 residues. The trim removed 4 bases at V and 6 bases at J, leaving 10 bases unmatched. Here the CDR3 reads CASSQTSPPGNEQFF. The CDR3 DNA reads TGTGCCAGCAGCCAGACTAGCCCCCCGGGCAATGAGCAGTTCTTC.

V usage is TRBV7-2 and J usage is TRBJ2-5, with unresolved D. CDR1 is SGHTA and CDR2 is FQGNSA in the germline V gene. The CDR3 consists of 12 residues. V dropped 0 bases and J dropped 5 bases, with 4 bases sitting between them. CDR3 nucleotide sequence: TGTGCCAGCAGCTTAGCAAGGGAGACCCAGTACTTC. As protein: CASSLARETQYF.

CDR3 region: CASTSGRAVGEQFF. In DNA, the CDR3 is TGTGCCAGTACTAGCGGGAGGGCCGTCGGTGAGCAGTTCTTC. The chain recombines TRBV28 with TRBJ2-1; 13 bases align to TRBD2. The germline V gene has CDR1 MDHEN and CDR2 SYDVKM. CDR3 length: 14 amino acids. Germline trimming cut 9 bases from V and 9 bases from J; bases unmatched to any gene: 8.

V usage is TRBV11-3 and J usage is TRBJ2-3, with TRBD1 identical over 8 bases. V was clipped by 1 base and J by 4 bases; unmatched bases: 1. Germline V gene lookup returns CDR1 SGHNT and CDR2 YENEEA. This CDR3 has 14 amino acids. The CDR3 reads CASSLADRADTQYF. As DNA, the CDR3 is TGTGCCAGCAGCTTAGCGGACAGGGCAGATACGCAGTATTTT. The full variable domain, with the rest looked up from reference TRBV11-3 and TRBJ2-3, is EAGVVQSPRYKIIEKKQPVAFWCNPISGHNTLYWYLQNLGQGPELLIRYENEEAVDDSQLPKDRFSAERLKGVDSTLKIQPAELGDSAVYLCASSLADRADTQYFGPGTRLTVL.

The V call is TRBV7-9, the J call TRBJ2-3; D tentatively fits TRBD1 or TRBD2 (5 bases each). Deletions cut 2 bases from V and 1 base from J, with 10 bases between. The germline V gene encodes CDR1 SEHNR and CDR2 FQNEAQ (reference sequence). The CDR3 is 15 residues long. CDR3 DNA: TGTGCCAGCAGCTTACGGGACCCGGGCACAGATACGCAGTATTTT. Protein sequence: CASSLRDPGTDTQYF.

The table lists this clone with a few counts. The chain links TRBV4-2 to TRBJ1-6; D may be TRBD1 (6 bases). CDR3 length equals 15 residues. Germline CDR1 and CDR2: LGHNA and YNFKEQ. Trimming pared 2 bases from V and 6 bases from J, leaving 11 bases between. The CDR3 DNA follows: TGTGCCAGCAGCCAACCACAGGGAAGTAATTCACCCCTCCACTTT. Translating it yields CASSQPQGSNSPLHF.

J is TRBJ1-2 and V is TRBV7-2; no clear D gene. The CDR3 has 12 residues. The germline V gene encodes CDR1 SGHTA and CDR2 FQGNSA. V lost 1 base and J 10 bases, leaving 10 bases between the germline ends. In DNA form, the CDR3 reads TGTGCCAGCAGCTTAGTGCTCCTTCACTACACCTTC. As protein: CASSLVLLHYTF. The whole variable domain, filled in from reference TRBV7-2 and TRBJ1-2, reads GAGVSQSPSNKVTEKGKDVELRCDPISGHTALYWYRQSLGQGLEFLIYFQGNSAPDKSGLPSDRFSAERTGGSVSTLTIQRTQQEDSAVYLCASSLVLLHYTFGSGTRLTVV.

J is TRBJ2-1 and V is TRBV7-3; D possibly corresponds to TRBD1 (6 bases). Trimming took off 1 base at V and 6 bases at J, with 7 bases between the two ends. The CDR3 runs 13 residues. Germline CDR1 is SGHTA and CDR2 is FQGTGA. DNA for the CDR3: TGTGCCAGCAGCTTAATACAGGGCAATGAGCAGTTCTTC. Translation gives CASSLIQGNEQFF.

This sequence joins TRBV18 and TRBJ2-3; TRBD2 matches 15 bases. Germline V lookup: CDR1 KGHSH, CDR2 LQKENI. The CDR3 extends over 16 amino acids. Trimming at V came to 5 bases and at J to 5 bases, leaving 5 bases not matched to a gene. CDR3 nucleotides: TGTGCCAGCTCAAGGACTAGCGGGAGGGCCGAAGATACGCAGTATTTT. It encodes CASSRTSGRAEDTQYF.